The 17 T cell receptor beta chains given below trace back to one sample, sequenced in a study of T cells in Graves' hyperthyroidism and ophthalmopathy. RNA transcripts yielded amplified TCR beta CDR3 regions. In the first-round RT-PCR of the TCR CDR3, the HTBI primer set was used. In TCRdb, the multiplex PCR reads were re-called with MiXCR into one record per CDR3 protein. The table lists tens of thousands of distinct CDR3 sequences, 53% of them singletons. Sequenced sample: blood. All receptors come from a woman aged 60-70 years with Graves' ophthalmopathy.

V gene TRBV19 combines with J gene TRBJ2-1, with 10 bases identical to TRBD1. The CDR3 is 15 residues long. Germline CDR1 and CDR2: LNHDA and SQIVND (reference sequence). V shed 9 bases and J 4 bases; nucleotides not matched to a gene: 9. CDR3 residues: CASRAGTGVYNEQFF. As DNA, the CDR3 is TGTGCCAGCCGAGCCGGGACAGGGGTTTACAATGAGCAGTTCTTC. Full variable domain (missing parts from reference TRBV19 and TRBJ2-1): DGGITQSPKYLFRKEGQNVTLSCEQNLNHDAMYWYRQDPGQGLRLIYYSQIVNDFQKGDIAEGYSVSREKKESFPLTVTSAQKNPTAFYLCASRAGTGVYNEQFFGPGTRLTVL.

V is TRBV11-3 and J is TRBJ2-1; the match to TRBD2 covers 12 bases. CDR1 and CDR2 from the germline V gene are SGHNT and YENEEA. J gave up 7 bases and V 3 bases, and 4 bases lay outside the gene matches. This CDR3 has 15 amino acids. CDR3 residues: CASSFPSGGANEQFF. The CDR3 nucleotides are TGTGCCAGCAGCTTTCCTAGCGGGGGGGCAAATGAGCAGTTCTTC.

This sequence joins TRBV2 and TRBJ2-7; D unresolved. CDR3 size: 12 residues. Between the trimmed V and J ends, which lost 5 bases and 3 bases, there was a span of 8 bases. Looked up from germline, CDR1 is SNHLY and CDR2 is FYNNEI. The CDR3 DNA reads as TGTGCCAGCAGTAGGGTCGACTACGAGCAGTACTTC. It is translated as CASSRVDYEQYF.

The chain joins TRBV20-1 to TRBJ2-5; 10 bases are shared with TRBD1. V lost 1 base and J lost 1; bases outside the gene matches: 0. The CDR3 spans 14 residues. In germline, CDR1 is DFQATT, CDR2 SNEGSKA (reference sequence). The CDR3, as DNA: TGCAGTGCTAGAGGGACAGGGGGCCAAGAGACCCAGTACTTC. This encodes CSARGTGGQETQYF.

This clonotype was detected many times. This sequence may be a read error, since a much larger clone differs from it by one base. The chain is built from TRBV20-1 and TRBJ2-7, with D perhaps being TRBD1 or TRBD2 (6 bases each). Per the germline V gene, CDR1 is DFQATT and CDR2 is SNEGSKA (reference sequence). The CDR3 runs 16 residues. Between the trimmed V and J ends, which lost 5 bases and 6 bases, there was a span of 26 bases. CDR3: CSASTSTRGRGPEQYF. In DNA, the CDR3 is TGCAGTGCTTCTACTAGCACCCGGGGGCGAGGCCCCGAGCAGTACTTC.

About this clonotype: It is unclear where the CDR3 begins or ends on the DNA, so no DNA is shown, and the CDR3 is as TCRdb lists it. This sequence joins TRBV5-1 and TRBJ2-2; the D call of TRBD1 is as the table states it, not checked on the DNA. Germline-derived CDR1 and CDR2 are SGHRS and YFSETQ. The CDR3 region is 17 residues in length, termini included. The CDR3 region is CASSQVTGEQYFGELFF.

The rearrangement joins TRBV2 to TRBJ2-1, with 9 bases lining up with TRBD2. The CDR3 is 17 residues long. V shed 7 bases, J shed 1 base, and the junction held 11 bases outside the gene matches. Per germline, CDR1 SNHLY and CDR2 FYNNEI. Written as DNA, the CDR3 is TGTGCCAGCAAGGGCGGGGGGGCCGGCAGGTCCTACAATGAGCAGTTCTTC. This encodes CASKGGGAGRSYNEQFF.

This clonotype came up many times. This sequence joins TRBV6-2 or TRBV6-3 and TRBJ2-5; D call uncertain. With 5 bases removed from V and 5 bases from J, the gap between germline ends came to 18 bases. The CDR3 sequence is 15 residues long. Germline V lookup: CDR1 MNHEY, CDR2 SVGEGT. The DNA for the CDR3 is TGTGCCAGCAGTGCCTCCACGACAAGTTGGGAGACCCAGTACTTC. This codes for CASSASTTSWETQYF.

This clonotype counts as medium-sized. The rearrangement links TRBV7-2 to TRBJ2-7; tentatively, D is TRBD2 (6 bases). Looked up from germline, CDR1 is SGHTA and CDR2 is FQGNSA. The V end was cut by 1 base, the J end by 9 bases, with 13 bases between. CDR3 length: 13 amino acids. CDR3 loop: CASSLVASEGQYF. The CDR3 region has the DNA TGTGCCAGCAGCTTAGTGGCTAGCGAAGGGCAGTACTTC.

This clonotype was seen at least ten times. This sequence joins TRBV20-1 and TRBJ1-5, with D tentatively TRBD1 (6 bases). The V end was cut by 5 bases, the J end by 7 bases, with 24 bases between. Germline loops: CDR1 DFQATT, CDR2 SNEGSKA (reference sequence). The CDR3 runs 16 residues. The CDR3 sequence: CSALRSTGWGWQPQHF. CDR3 nucleotide sequence: TGCAGTGCTCTGAGATCAACAGGGTGGGGGTGGCAGCCCCAGCATTTT.

V usage is TRBV7-6 and J usage is TRBJ2-5; 9 bases agree with TRBD2. Per the germline V gene, CDR1 is SGHVS and CDR2 is FNYEAQ. The CDR3 has 15 residues. The trim removed 3 bases at V and 3 bases at J, leaving 5 bases unmatched. CDR3 sequence reads: CASSFPGTSKETQYF. CDR3 DNA sequence: TGTGCCAGCAGCTTTCCCGGGACTAGCAAAGAGACCCAGTACTTC.

This clonotype was seen many times. The chain recombines TRBV20-1 with TRBJ1-3; D is ambiguous. CDR3 length: 14 residues. Looked up from germline, CDR1 is DFQATT and CDR2 is SNEGSKA (reference sequence). Trimming shortened V by 2 bases and J by 0 bases, and 8 bases separated the two germline ends. Here the CDR3 DNA reads TGCAGTGCTAGATCCGTTATCTCTGGAAACACCATATATTTT. Amino acid sequence: CSARSVISGNTIYF.

The chain joins TRBV7-2 to TRBJ1-2, with 9 nucleotides matching TRBD1. After removal of 5 bases from V and 0 bases from J, the junction contained 7 bases not matched to a gene. The germline CDR1 and CDR2 sequences are SGHTA and FQGNSA. There are 16 residues in the CDR3. This CDR3 is CASSPGTGRSNYGYTF. The DNA of the CDR3 is TGTGCCAGCAGCCCCGGGACAGGGCGATCTAACTATGGCTACACCTTC.

V gene TRBV19 combines with J gene TRBJ1-5; D call uncertain. V was pared by 4 bases and J by 14 bases, with 21 bases between. This CDR3 has 14 amino acids. Germline V gene sequence: CDR1 LNHDA, CDR2 SQIVND (reference sequence). DNA of the CDR3: TGTGCCAGTAGTAAACTAGCGGGGTCCTACAATGAGCATTTT. Amino acids: CASSKLAGSYNEHF. Complete variable domain (other parts from reference TRBV19 and TRBJ1-5): DGGITQSPKYLFRKEGQNVTLSCEQNLNHDAMYWYRQDPGQGLRLIYYSQIVNDFQKGDIAEGYSVSREKKESFPLTVTSAQKNPTAFYLCASSKLAGSYNEHFGDGTRLSIL.

The rearrangement joins TRBV2 to TRBJ2-7; D is possibly TRBD1 (5 bases). Germline CDR1 and CDR2: SNHLY and FYNNEI. The V and J ends lost 7 bases and 0 bases respectively, with 7 bases between them. There are 12 residues in the CDR3. The CDR3, as DNA: TGTGCCAGCAAACAGGACTCCTACGAGCAGTACTTC. Translated: CASKQDSYEQYF.

This clonotype came up a few times. Possible read error: a much larger clone is one base away. This chain uses TRBV7-7 with TRBJ2-3; 7 bases are a match to TRBD2. Germline assignment: CDR1 SSHAT and CDR2 FNYEAQ (reference sequence). The CDR3 has 13 residues. The CDR3 nucleotides read TGTGCCAGCGGGAGGGGAGCCACAGATGCGCAGTATTTT. Encoded protein: CASGRGATDAQYF.

This clonotype was detected ten times or more. This chain uses TRBV9 with TRBJ1-5; a possible D gene is TRBD1 (5 bases). This CDR3 is 15 amino acids long. The germline V gene encodes CDR1 SGDLS and CDR2 YYNGEE. V gave up 2 bases and J gave up 4 bases, with 13 bases separating them. CDR3 residues: CASSVGHQGNQPQHF. The CDR3 bases are TGTGCCAGCAGCGTGGGGCACCAGGGAAATCAGCCCCAGCATTTT.